Listed here are 9 T cell receptor beta chains from one sample, sequenced in a study of blood T cells in healthy people across ages. Primers used in a second PCR of roughly 7 to 12 cycles were a sample-barcoded 5' primer and a J-beta primer mix. MiXCR, applied by TCRdb to the 5' RACE reads, yields one record per CDR3 protein. The table records 720,000 or so distinct CDR3 sequences, about 43% of them present only once. The sample comprised blood. Every receptor here comes from a man older than 75 in good health.

In this sample, this clonotype turned up a few times. V is TRBV28 and J is TRBJ2-1; a weak D match, TRBD2 (6 bases). Germline CDR1 reads MDHEN; CDR2 reads SYDVKM. The CDR3 consists of 16 residues. The V and J ends lost 4 bases and 3 bases respectively, with 16 bases between them. For the CDR3, the DNA is TGTGCCAGCAGTTCCCCAGGTTTGCGGGGCTACAATGAGCAGTTCTTC. Its translation is CASSSPGLRGYNEQFF.

This sequence joins TRBV20-1 and TRBJ1-6; D might be TRBD1 (6 bases). Looked up from germline, CDR1 is DFQATT and CDR2 is SNEGSKA (reference sequence). This CDR3 region has 14 residues. V lost 7 bases to trimming and J lost 9 bases, with 19 bases between them. CDR3 loop: CSVNLGTISSPLHF. CDR3 sequence (DNA): TGCAGTGTCAACCTGGGGACAATAAGTTCACCCCTCCACTTT.

This chain joins TRBV27 and TRBJ2-1; TRBD2 aligns across 13 bases. Germline lookup yields CDR1 MNHEY and CDR2 SMNVEV (reference sequence). The CDR3 is made up of 15 amino acids. The J segment lost 8 bases and the V segment lost 2 bases, leaving 3 bases of the junction unmatched. The CDR3 loop is CASSLGTSGVYEQFF. DNA for the CDR3: TGTGCCAGCAGTTTAGGGACTAGCGGGGTCTATGAGCAGTTCTTC.

This clonotype was detected only once. The chain has TRBV2 and TRBJ2-3; D gene ambiguous. With 3 bases removed from V and 0 bases from J, the gap between germline ends came to 7 bases. Germline CDR1 and CDR2: SNHLY and FYNNEI. CDR3 length: 14 residues. In DNA form, the CDR3 reads TGTGCCAGCAGTGACAGTTCTAGCACAGATACGCAGTATTTT. Protein: CASSDSSSTDTQYF. Looking up the rest from reference TRBV2 and TRBJ2-3 gives the full variable domain: EPEVTQTPSHQVTQMGQEVILRCVPISNHLYFYWYRQILGQKVEFLVSFYNNEISEKSEIFDDQFSVERPDGSNFTLKIRSTKLEDSAMYFCASSDSSSTDTQYFGPGTRLTVL.

The chain is built from TRBV6-6 and TRBJ2-1; 12 nucleotides line up with TRBD2. The V and J ends lost 4 bases and 8 bases, in that order; junction bases with no gene match: 9. The CDR3 totals 16 residues. The germline V gene has CDR1 MNHNY and CDR2 SVGAGI (reference sequence). The CDR3 sequence is CASSFRLTSGGDEQFF. Here the CDR3 DNA reads TGTGCCAGCAGTTTTCGCCTGACTAGCGGGGGAGATGAGCAGTTCTTC.

As to this clonotype: The junction departs from the called germline gene at one end, perhaps through a read error. The chain couples TRBV12-3 or TRBV12-4 to TRBJ2-3; 11 positions agree with TRBD2. This CDR3 region has 15 residues. CDR3 sequence reads: CASSIAGGLTGTQYF. CDR3 in DNA: TGTGCCAGCAGTATAGCGGGAGGGTTAACAGGTACGCAGTATTTT.

The rearrangement uses TRBV2 and TRBJ1-5; unclear D gene. V was pared by 9 bases and J by 4 bases, with 13 bases between. The CDR3 totals 13 residues. Germline CDR1 and CDR2: SNHLY and FYNNEI. This CDR3 reads CASGEEANQPQHF. The DNA for the CDR3 is TGTGCCAGTGGGGAGGAGGCTAATCAGCCCCAGCATTTT.

The V gene is TRBV10-3, the J gene TRBJ1-2, with TRBD1 as a possible D gene (5 bases). The ends were cut back, 8 bases at V and 0 bases at J, with 13 bases in the middle. CDR3 size: 14 residues. The germline V gene encodes CDR1 ENHRY and CDR2 SYGVKD. CDR3 bases: TGTGCCATCCGCGCACAGGATACTAACTATGGCTACACCTTC. Translating it yields CAIRAQDTNYGYTF.

Only a few counts were recorded for this clonotype. J is TRBJ2-7 and V is TRBV20-1, with 7 bases lining up with TRBD2. CDR3 length: 16 residues. V shed 5 bases and J 0 bases; nucleotides not matched to a gene: 13. Germline-derived CDR1 and CDR2 are DFQATT and SNEGSKA (reference sequence). The CDR3 DNA sequence: TGCAGTGCTGACCATGGAAGGCGGGGGAACTCCTACGAGCAGTACTTC. This translates into CSADHGRRGNSYEQYF.